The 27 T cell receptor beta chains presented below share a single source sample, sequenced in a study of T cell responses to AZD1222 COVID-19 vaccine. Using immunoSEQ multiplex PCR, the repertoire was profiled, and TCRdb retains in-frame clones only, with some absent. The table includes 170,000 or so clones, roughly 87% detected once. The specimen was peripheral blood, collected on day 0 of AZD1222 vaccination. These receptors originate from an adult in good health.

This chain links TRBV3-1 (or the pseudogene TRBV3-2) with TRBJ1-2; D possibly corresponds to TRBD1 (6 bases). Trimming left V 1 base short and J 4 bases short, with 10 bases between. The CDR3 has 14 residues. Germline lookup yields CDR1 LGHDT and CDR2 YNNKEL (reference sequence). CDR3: CASSQGRGAYGYTF. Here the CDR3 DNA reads TGTGCCAGCAGCCAAGGACGGGGGGCCTATGGCTACACCTTC.

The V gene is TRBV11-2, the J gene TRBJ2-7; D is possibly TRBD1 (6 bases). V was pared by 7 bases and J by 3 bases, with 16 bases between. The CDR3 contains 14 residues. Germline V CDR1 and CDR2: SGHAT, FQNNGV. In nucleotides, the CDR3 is TGTGCCAGCATGACAGGCCGCCTAAACTACGAGCAGTACTTC. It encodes CASMTGRLNYEQYF.

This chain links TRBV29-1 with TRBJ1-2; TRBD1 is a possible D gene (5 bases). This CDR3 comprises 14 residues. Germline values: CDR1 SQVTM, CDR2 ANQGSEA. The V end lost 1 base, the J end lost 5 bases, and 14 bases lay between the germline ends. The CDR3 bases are TGCAGCGTTGAAGGCGGGGCGGACGAATATGGCTACACCTTC. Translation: CSVEGGADEYGYTF.

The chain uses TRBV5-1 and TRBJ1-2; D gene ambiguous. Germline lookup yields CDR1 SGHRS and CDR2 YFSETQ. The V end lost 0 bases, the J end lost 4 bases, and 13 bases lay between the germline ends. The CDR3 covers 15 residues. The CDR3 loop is CASSLAVAAAYGYTF. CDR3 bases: TGCGCCAGCAGCTTGGCCGTGGCGGCAGCCTATGGCTACACCTTC.

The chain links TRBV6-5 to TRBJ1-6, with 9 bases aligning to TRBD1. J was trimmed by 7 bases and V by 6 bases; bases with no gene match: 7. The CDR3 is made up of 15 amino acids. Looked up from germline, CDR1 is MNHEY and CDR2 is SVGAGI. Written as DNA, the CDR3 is TGTGCCAGCAGGTCAGGGACAGGGCAAAATTCACCCCTCCACTTT. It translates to CASRSGTGQNSPLHF.

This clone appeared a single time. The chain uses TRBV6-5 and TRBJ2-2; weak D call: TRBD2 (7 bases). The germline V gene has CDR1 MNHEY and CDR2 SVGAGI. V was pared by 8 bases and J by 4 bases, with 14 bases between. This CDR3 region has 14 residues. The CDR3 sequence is CASRSRGLTGELFF. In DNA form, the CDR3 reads TGTGCCAGCCGGTCGCGGGGGCTCACCGGGGAGCTGTTTTTT.

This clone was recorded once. The CDR3 DNA reads TGTGCCAGCAACCCCTCGGGGGAGGGGTCACCCCAAGAGACCCAGTACTTC. Protein product: CASNPSGEGSPQETQYF. The chain joins TRBV9 to TRBJ2-5; 7 bases match TRBD2. Trimming cost V 6 bases and J 1 base; bases outside gene matches: 15. CDR3 length equals 17 residues. Per germline, CDR1 SGDLS and CDR2 YYNGEE. Drawing the rest from reference TRBV9 and TRBJ2-5, the complete variable domain is DSGVTQTPKHLITATGQRVTLRCSPRSGDLSVYWYQQSLDQGLQFLIQYYNGEERAKGNILERFSAQQFPDLHSELNLSSLELGDSALYFCASNPSGEGSPQETQYFGPGTRLLVL.

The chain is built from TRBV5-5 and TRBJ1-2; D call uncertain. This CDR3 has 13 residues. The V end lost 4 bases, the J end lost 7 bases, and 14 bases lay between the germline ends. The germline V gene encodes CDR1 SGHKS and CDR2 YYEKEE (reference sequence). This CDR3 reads CASSPDVSRGYTF. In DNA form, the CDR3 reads TGTGCCAGCAGCCCGGACGTGAGCCGTGGCTACACCTTC.

CDR3 region: CASSFTGRSYEQYF. The CDR3, as DNA: TGCGCCAGCAGCTTTACGGGACGCTCCTACGAGCAGTACTTC. This chain links TRBV5-1 with TRBJ2-7; the D gene could be TRBD1 or TRBD2 (5 bases each). This CDR3 has 14 amino acids. With 2 bases removed from V and 0 bases from J, the gap between germline ends came to 9 bases. Germline V CDR1 and CDR2: SGHRS, YFSETQ.

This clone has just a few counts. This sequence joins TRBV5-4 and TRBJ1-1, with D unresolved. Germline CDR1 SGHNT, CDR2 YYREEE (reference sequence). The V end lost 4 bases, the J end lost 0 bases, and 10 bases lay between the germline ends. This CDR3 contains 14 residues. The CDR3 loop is CASSQAIMNTEAFF. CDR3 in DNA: TGTGCCAGCAGCCAGGCTATAATGAACACTGAAGCTTTCTTT.

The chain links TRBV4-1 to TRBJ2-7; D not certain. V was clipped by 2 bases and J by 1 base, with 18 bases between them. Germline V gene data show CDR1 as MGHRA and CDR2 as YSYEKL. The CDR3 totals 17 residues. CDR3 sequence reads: CASSQHTRSGQSYEQYF. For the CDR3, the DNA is TGCGCCAGCAGCCAACACACTCGTTCGGGCCAATCCTACGAGCAGTACTTC.

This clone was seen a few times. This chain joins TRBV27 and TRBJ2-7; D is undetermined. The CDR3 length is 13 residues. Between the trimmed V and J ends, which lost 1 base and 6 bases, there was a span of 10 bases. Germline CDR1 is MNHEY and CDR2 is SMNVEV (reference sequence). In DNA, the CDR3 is TGTGCCAGCAGTTTATTAGTCTCGGGCGAGCAGTACTTC. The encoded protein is CASSLLVSGEQYF.

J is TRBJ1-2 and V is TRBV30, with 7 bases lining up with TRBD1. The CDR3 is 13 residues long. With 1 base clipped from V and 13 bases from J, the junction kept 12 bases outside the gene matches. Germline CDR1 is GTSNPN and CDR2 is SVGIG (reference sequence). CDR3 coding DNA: TGTGCCTGGAGTGCCCTAGGACAGGTGTCGAGCACCTTC. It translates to CAWSALGQVSSTF.

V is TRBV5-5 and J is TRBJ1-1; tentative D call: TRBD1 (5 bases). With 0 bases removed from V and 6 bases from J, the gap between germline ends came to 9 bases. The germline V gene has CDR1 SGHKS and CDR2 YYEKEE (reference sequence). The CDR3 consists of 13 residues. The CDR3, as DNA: TGTGCCAGCAGCTTGGCGGGGCTCTCTGAAGCTTTCTTT. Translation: CASSLAGLSEAFF.

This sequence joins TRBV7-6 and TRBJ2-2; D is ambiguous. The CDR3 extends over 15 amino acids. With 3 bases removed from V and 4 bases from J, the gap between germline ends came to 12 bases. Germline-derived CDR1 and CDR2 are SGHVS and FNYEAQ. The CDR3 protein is CASSFSRPTTGELFF. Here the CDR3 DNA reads TGTGCCAGCAGCTTCAGTCGCCCGACCACCGGGGAGCTGTTTTTT.

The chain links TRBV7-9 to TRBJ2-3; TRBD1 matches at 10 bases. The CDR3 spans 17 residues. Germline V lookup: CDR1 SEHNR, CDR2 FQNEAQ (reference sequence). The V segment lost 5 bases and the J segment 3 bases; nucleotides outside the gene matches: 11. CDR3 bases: TGTGCCAGCAGCCCTCCGCCGGGACAGGGGACAACAGATACGCAGTATTTT. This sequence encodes CASSPPPGQGTTDTQYF.

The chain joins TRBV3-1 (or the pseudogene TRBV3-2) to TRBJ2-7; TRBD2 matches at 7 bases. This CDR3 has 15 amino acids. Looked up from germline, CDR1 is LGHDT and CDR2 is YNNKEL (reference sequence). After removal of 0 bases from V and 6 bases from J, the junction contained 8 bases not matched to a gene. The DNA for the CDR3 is TGTGCCAGCAGCCAAGATGGAGCGGGAAAGCTCGAGCAGTACTTC. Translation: CASSQDGAGKLEQYF.

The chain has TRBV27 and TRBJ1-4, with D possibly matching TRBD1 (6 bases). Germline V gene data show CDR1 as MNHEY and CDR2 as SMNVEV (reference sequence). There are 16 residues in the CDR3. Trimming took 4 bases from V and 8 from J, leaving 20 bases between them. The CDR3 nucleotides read TGTGCCAGCAGTTCGCTAACGGCAGGGGTATTAGAAAAACTGTTTTTT. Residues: CASSSLTAGVLEKLFF.

The CDR3, as DNA: TGTGCCAGCAGCGGGGGACTAGCTGTCTACAATGAGCAGTTCTTC. It encodes CASSGGLAVYNEQFF. The chain has TRBV5-5 and TRBJ2-1, with 9 bases aligning to TRBD2. V shed 4 bases and J 3 bases; nucleotides not matched to a gene: 5. CDR1 SGHKS and CDR2 YYEKEE come from the germline V gene (reference sequence). The CDR3 covers 15 residues.

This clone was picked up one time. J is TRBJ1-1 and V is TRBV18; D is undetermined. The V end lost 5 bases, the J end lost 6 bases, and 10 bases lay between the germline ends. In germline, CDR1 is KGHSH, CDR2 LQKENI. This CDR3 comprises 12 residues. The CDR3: CASSSGGPEAFF. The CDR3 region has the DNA TGTGCCAGCTCAAGCGGAGGGCCTGAAGCTTTCTTT.

In DNA form, the CDR3 reads TGTGCCAGCTCACCGGCGGGATTCACAGATACGCAGTATTTT. Protein: CASSPAGFTDTQYF. The chain has TRBV18 and TRBJ2-3; TRBD2 might be the D (6 bases). Trimming stripped 3 bases from V and 2 bases from J, with 9 bases between. This CDR3 comprises 14 residues. The germline V gene has CDR1 KGHSH and CDR2 LQKENI.

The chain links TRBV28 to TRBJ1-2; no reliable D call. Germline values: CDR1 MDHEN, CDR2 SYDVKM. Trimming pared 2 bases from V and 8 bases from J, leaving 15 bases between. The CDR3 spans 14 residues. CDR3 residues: CASSLRPSGGGYTF. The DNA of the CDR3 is TGTGCCAGCAGTTTAAGACCCTCGGGAGGGGGCTACACCTTC.

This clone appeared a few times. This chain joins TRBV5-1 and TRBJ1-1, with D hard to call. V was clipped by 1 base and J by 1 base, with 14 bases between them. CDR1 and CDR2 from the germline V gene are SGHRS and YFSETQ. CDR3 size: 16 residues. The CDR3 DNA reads TGCGCCAGCAGCTTGTGGCTCCGCGCGAAGAACACTGAAGCTTTCTTT. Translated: CASSLWLRAKNTEAFF.

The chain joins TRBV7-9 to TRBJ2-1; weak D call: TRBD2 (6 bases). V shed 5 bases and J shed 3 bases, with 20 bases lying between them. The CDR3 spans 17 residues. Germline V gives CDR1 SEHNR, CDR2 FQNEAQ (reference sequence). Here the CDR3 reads CASSLLGLQGGYNEQFF. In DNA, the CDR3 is TGTGCCAGCAGCCTGCTTGGGTTGCAGGGAGGCTACAATGAGCAGTTCTTC.

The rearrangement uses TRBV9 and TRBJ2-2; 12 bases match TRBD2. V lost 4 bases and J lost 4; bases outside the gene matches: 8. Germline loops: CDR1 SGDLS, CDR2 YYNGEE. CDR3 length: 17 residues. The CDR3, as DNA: TGTGCCAGCAGCCGGGACCCACTAGCGGGAGGCACCGGGGAGCTGTTTTTT. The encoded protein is CASSRDPLAGGTGELFF.

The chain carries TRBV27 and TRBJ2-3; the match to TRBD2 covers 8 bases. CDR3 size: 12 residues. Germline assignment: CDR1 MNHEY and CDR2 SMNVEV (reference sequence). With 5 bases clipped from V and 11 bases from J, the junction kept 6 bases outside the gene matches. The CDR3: CASSPARGGQYF. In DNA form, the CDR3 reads TGTGCCAGCAGTCCGGCCCGGGGGGGGCAGTATTTT.

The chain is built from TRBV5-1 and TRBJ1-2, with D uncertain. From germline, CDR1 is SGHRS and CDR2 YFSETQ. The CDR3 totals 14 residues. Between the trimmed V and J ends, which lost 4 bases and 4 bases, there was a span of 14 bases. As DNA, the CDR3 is TGCGCCAGCAGCCCTGGAGTGAGGAGCTATGGCTACACCTTC. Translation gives CASSPGVRSYGYTF.